This T cell receptor (beta chain) was captured by sequencing in a study of T cells in Graves' hyperthyroidism and ophthalmopathy. Points from the study as a whole: Classification by a 13 V-J model distinguished ophthalmopathy from stable hyperthyroidism.

Used for diagnoses were clinical symptoms, serum thyroxine and TRAb, thyroid ultrasound and orbital computed tomography. CDR1 is SGHVS, CDR2 FNYEAQ, per germline. V trimming: 5 bases; J trimming: 6 bases; junction bases outside the gene matches: 12. The CDR3 has 16 residues. Amplification yielded TCR beta CDR3 regions, with RNA transcripts as the source. RT-PCR in the first round (using the HTBI primer set) targeted the TCR CDR3. Each CDR3 protein gets one entry after TCRdb re-called the multiplex PCR reads with MiXCR. This sample has approximately 720,000 distinct CDR3 sequences; roughly 20% occur once, and the top ten carry 16%. This clonotype occurred a few times. Its target is unknown.

The origin of this receptor is a woman aged 50 to 65 with Graves' hyperthyroidism that later progressed to Graves' ophthalmopathy. Sequenced sample: blood. This rearrangement joins TRBV7-6 to TRBJ1-2, with 10 bases lining up with TRBD1. The CDR3, as DNA: TGTGCCAGCAGCCAAGTTCCGACAGGGGGCCAGGATGGCTACACCTTC. Its protein is CASSQVPTGGQDGYTF. The full variable domain, with the rest looked up from reference TRBV7-6 and TRBJ1-2, is GAGVSQSPRYKVTKRGQDVALRCDPISGHVSLYWYRQALGQGPEFLTYFNYEAQQDKSGLPNDRFSAERPEGSISTLTIQRTEQRDSAMYRCASSQVPTGGQDGYTFGSGTRLTVV.